This TCR beta chain was sequenced in a study of blood T cell repertoires in COVID-19 (dated by TCRdb to 2018 to 2021). Regarding the complete study: Samples from collaborators originated in the United States, Italy and Spain and spanned both the acute and convalescent phases of COVID-19. The sample metadata nearly always contained a de-identified subject ID, COVID-19 status, age in years and sex. Deeply sampled blood TCRbeta repertoires from subjects exposed to, actively infected with, or recovered from COVID-19 were included in the dataset. The material from the prospective study consisted of cDNA or gDNA derived from T cells, B-cell-depleted T cells, or PBMCs. Where available, HLA class I and class II types were taken from metadata supplied by the sample provider and were not determined by assay-based typing. The repertoires were released in a freely available public database meant as a resource for research on the immune response to SARS-CoV-2. Samples came from the ongoing ImmuneRACE study (first 160 participants) plus 1,254 subjects from 6 global collaborators.

Comment on this clone: This receptor's antigen is unknown. Per-base quality was not reported, and no clone a single base away is much larger than it.

Each collaborating institution followed its own protocols to collect whole blood in K2EDTA tubes. For TCRbeta analysis, collaborators shipped samples as frozen whole blood, isolated PBMCs, or DNA extracted from either of those sample types. TCRbeta CDR3 regions were amplified from genomic DNA using the immunoSEQ Assay, a bias-controlled multiplex PCR. The source study handled its data this way. The number of nucleated cells in each sample was estimated from the amplification of reference gene primers within the assay. To quantify the absolute abundance of each unique TCRbeta CDR3 rearrangement, sequence reads were collapsed and filtered. For each sample, productive Simpson clonality was calculated as the square root of Simpson's diversity index across productive rearrangements. The table was pulled from immuneACCESS by TCRdb, which kept in-frame rearrangements only. Such tables lose some clones; where checked, under half of the loss comes from unresolved V genes, and the rest has no known cause. V and J calls and clone size are copied from that table; D and trimming were computed from the DNA. This sample is represented by approximately 70,000 clones; approximately 79% of them were singletons. The top ten constitute 26% of the sample.

What the authors observed across the whole study: The quantity of clinical and demographic metadata differed by source and by participant and was supplied without curation.

From cysteine to phenylalanine, the CDR3 is 13 amino acids long. Of all the DNA, just the CDR3 is kept, 39 bases in frame from base 1. Relative to germline, V is 9 bases shorter and J is 0 bases shorter, with 11 bases between their ends. CDR1 and CDR2 are drawn from the germline V gene (reference sequence): MNHEY, SMNVEV. This receptor chain uses TRBV27 and TRBJ1-1; no D segment can be confidently identified. This TCR was sampled from a man in his fifties or sixties with active or convalescent COVID-19. The sample taken for sequencing was peripheral blood. The sequenced DNA is TGTGCCAGTTCTAGATTGATGAACACTGAAGCTTTCTTT. Translated, it gives CASSRLMNTEAFF.